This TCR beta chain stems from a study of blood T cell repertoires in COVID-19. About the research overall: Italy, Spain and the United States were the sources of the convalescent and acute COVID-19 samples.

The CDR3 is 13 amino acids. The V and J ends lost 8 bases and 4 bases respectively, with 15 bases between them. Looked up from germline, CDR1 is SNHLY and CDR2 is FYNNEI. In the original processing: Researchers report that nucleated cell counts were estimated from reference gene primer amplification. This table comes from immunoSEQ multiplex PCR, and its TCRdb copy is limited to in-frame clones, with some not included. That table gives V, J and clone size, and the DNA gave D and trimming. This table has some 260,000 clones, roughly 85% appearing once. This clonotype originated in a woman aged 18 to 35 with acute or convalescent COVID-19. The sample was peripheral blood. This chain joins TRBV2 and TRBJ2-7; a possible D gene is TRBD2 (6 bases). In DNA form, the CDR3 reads TGTGCCAGCCGTCGACATGGGGGGTACGAGCAGTACTTC. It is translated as CASRRHGGYEQYF.